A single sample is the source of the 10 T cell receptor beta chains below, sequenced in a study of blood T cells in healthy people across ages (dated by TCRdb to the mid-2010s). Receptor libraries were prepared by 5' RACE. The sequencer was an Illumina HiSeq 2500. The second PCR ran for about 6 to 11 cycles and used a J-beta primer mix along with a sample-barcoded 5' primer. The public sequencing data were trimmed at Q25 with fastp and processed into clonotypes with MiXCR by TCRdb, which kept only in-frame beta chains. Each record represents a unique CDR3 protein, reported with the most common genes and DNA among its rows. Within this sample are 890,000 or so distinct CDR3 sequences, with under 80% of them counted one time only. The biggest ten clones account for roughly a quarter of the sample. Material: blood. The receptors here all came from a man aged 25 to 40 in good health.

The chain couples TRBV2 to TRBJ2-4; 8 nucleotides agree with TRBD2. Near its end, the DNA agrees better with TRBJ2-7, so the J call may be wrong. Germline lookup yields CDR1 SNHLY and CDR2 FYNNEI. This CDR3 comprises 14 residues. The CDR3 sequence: CASSGAGGRHEQYF. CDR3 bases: TGTGCCAGCAGTGGGGCGGGGGGACGACACGAGCAGTACTTC.

CDR3 protein: CSTRGQTNYGYTF. Here the CDR3 DNA reads TGCAGCACGAGGGGCCAGACAAACTATGGCTACACCTTC. V gene TRBV29-1 combines with J gene TRBJ1-2, with D possibly being TRBD1 (5 bases). The ends were cut back, 8 bases at V and 2 bases at J, with 15 bases in the middle. CDR1 is SQVTM and CDR2 is ANQGSEA in the germline V gene. CDR3 size: 13 residues.

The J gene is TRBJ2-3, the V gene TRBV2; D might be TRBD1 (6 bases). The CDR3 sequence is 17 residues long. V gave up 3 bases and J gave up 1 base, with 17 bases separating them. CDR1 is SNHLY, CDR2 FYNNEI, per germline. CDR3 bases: TGTGCCAGCAGTGAGGGTGTCCAGGGGATGGGCACAGATACGCAGTATTTT. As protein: CASSEGVQGMGTDTQYF.

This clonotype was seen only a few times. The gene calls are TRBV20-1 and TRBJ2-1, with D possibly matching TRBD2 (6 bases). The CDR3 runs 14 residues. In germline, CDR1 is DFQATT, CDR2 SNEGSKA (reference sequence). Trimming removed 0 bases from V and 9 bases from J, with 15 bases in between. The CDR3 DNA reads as TGCAGTGCTAGAGATCTTATGCGGGGCGGTGAGCAGTTCTTC. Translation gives CSARDLMRGGEQFF.

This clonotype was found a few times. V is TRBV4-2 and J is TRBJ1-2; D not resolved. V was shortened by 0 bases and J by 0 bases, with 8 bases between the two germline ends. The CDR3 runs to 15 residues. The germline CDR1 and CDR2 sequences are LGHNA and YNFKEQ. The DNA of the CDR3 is TGTGCCAGCAGCCAAGAACCAGGACCTAACTATGGCTACACCTTC. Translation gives CASSQEPGPNYGYTF.

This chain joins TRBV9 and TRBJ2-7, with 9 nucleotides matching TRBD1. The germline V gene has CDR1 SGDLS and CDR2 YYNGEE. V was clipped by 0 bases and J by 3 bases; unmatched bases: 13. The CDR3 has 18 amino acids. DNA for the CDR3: TGTGCCAGCAGCGTAGGAACAGGGGGCGTACACTGGGACTACGAGCAGTACTTC. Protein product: CASSVGTGGVHWDYEQYF.

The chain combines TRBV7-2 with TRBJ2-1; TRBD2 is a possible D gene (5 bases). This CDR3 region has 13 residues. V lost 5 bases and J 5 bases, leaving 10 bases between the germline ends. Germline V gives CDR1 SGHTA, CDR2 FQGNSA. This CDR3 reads CASSRGSHNEQFF. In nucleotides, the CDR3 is TGTGCCAGCAGCCGTGGGAGTCACAATGAGCAGTTCTTC.

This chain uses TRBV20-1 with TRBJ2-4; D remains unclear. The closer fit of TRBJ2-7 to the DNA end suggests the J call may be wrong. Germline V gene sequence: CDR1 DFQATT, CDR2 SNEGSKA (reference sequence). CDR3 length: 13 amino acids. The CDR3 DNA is TGCAGCGCAGCGAGTCGCGCGGTGTACGAGCAGTACTTC. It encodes CSAASRAVYEQYF.

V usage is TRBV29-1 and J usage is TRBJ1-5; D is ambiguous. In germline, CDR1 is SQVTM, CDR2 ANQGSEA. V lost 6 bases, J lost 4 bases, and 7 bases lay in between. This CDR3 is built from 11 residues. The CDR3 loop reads CSVLENQPQHF. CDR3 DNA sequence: TGCAGCGTCTTGGAGAATCAGCCCCAGCATTTT. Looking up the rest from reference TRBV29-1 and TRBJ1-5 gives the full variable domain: SAVISQKPSRDICQRGTSLTIQCQVDSQVTMMFWYRQQPGQSLTLIATANQGSEATYESGFVIDKFPISRPNLTFSTLTVSNMSPEDSSIYLCSVLENQPQHFGDGTRLSIL.

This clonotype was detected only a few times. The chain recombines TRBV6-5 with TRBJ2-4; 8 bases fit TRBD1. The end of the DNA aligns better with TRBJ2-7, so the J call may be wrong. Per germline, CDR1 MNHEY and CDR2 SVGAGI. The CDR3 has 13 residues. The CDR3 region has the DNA TGTGCCAGCAGTCCGGGACAGGACTACGAGCAGTACTTC. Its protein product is CASSPGQDYEQYF.